The 21 T cell receptor beta chains reported below all come from one sample, sequenced in a study of blood T cell repertoires in COVID-19. Here immunoSEQ multiplex PCR was the method, and the copy in TCRdb shows in-frame clones only, minus some. The sample carries approximately 440,000 clones, 75% to 90% recorded once. Sequencing used PBMCs or T cells enriched from blood (not recorded which). The receptors stem from a woman aged 18-29 years who had recovered from COVID-19.

This rearrangement joins TRBV24-1 to TRBJ2-1; TRBD2 agrees at 10 bases. From germline, CDR1 is KGHDR and CDR2 SFDVKD. V gave up 5 bases and J gave up 4 bases; unmatched junction bases: 4. This CDR3 contains 15 residues. As DNA, the CDR3 is TGTGCCACCAGTGCTAGCGGGGGCCCTTACAATGAGCAGTTCTTC. It codes for CATSASGGPYNEQFF.

The rearrangement uses TRBV4-2 and TRBJ1-2, with 7 bases lining up with TRBD1. Germline CDR1 and CDR2: LGHNA and YNFKEQ. There are 18 residues in the CDR3. V was pared by 2 bases and J by 3 bases, with 15 bases of the junction left unmatched. The CDR3 sequence: CASSQNFLSGQLHYGYTF. The CDR3 nucleotides are TGTGCCAGCAGCCAAAATTTTTTATCGGGACAGCTTCACTATGGCTACACCTTC.

Written as DNA, the CDR3 is TGTGCCAGCAGCTCCCGGACAGGGGGCGGCAACACTGAAGCTTTCTTT. This translates into CASSSRTGGGNTEAFF. The chain couples TRBV11-1 to TRBJ1-1; 11 bases are a match to TRBD1. The CDR3 contains 16 residues. After removal of 4 bases from V and 2 bases from J, the junction contained 6 bases not matched to a gene. Per germline, CDR1 SGHAT and CDR2 FQDESV (reference sequence).

The genes are TRBV7-9 and TRBJ2-7; the D gene is possibly TRBD1 (5 bases). This CDR3 comprises 14 residues. In germline, CDR1 is SEHNR, CDR2 FQNEAQ (reference sequence). V was pared by 4 bases and J by 5 bases, with 15 bases between. The CDR3, as DNA: TGTGCCAGCAGCTCGATGGCAGGGTTTGACGAGCAGTACTTC. Protein product: CASSSMAGFDEQYF.

The chain uses TRBV5-6 and TRBJ2-2, with D perhaps matching TRBD1 (6 bases). V lost 4 bases to trimming and J lost 3 bases, with 13 bases between them. Germline V gene sequence: CDR1 SGHDT, CDR2 YYEEEE. The CDR3 length is 15 residues. The CDR3 nucleotides read TGTGCCAGCAGCCGTCGGGGACACTACACCGGGGAGCTGTTTTTT. Amino acids: CASSRRGHYTGELFF.

The chain recombines TRBV25-1 with TRBJ2-7; 9 positions match TRBD2. CDR1 MGHDK and CDR2 SYGVNS come from the germline V gene. J lost 5 bases, V lost 2 bases, and 7 bases had no gene match. The CDR3 is made up of 15 amino acids. The CDR3 DNA is TGTGCCAGCAGTGAAATCACTGCGGGAGGGGACGAGCAGTACTTC. Its protein product is CASSEITAGGDEQYF.

The rearrangement links TRBV28 to TRBJ1-1; D is ambiguous. Germline CDR1 MDHEN, CDR2 SYDVKM. V was pared by 3 bases and J by 5 bases, with 7 bases between. The CDR3 is made up of 12 amino acids. CDR3 region: CASSFWRTEAFF. Here the CDR3 DNA reads TGTGCCAGCAGTTTTTGGAGGACTGAAGCTTTCTTT.

The genes are TRBV3-1 (or the pseudogene TRBV3-2) and TRBJ1-5, with a tentative D call TRBD1 (6 bases). Per the germline V gene, CDR1 is LGHDT and CDR2 is YNNKEL (reference sequence). CDR3 size: 15 residues. V was cut by 0 bases and J by 1 base, with 7 bases left in between. CDR3 in DNA: TGTGCCAGCAGCCAAGACGACAGGAGCAATCAGCCCCAGCATTTT. Translated, it gives CASSQDDRSNQPQHF.

J is TRBJ1-5 and V is TRBV24-1; a weak D match, TRBD1 (6 bases). The CDR3 loop spans 15 amino acids. Trimming shortened V by 8 bases and J by 7 bases, and 20 bases separated the two germline ends. CDR1 is KGHDR and CDR2 is SFDVKD in the germline V gene. In nucleotides, the CDR3 is TGTGCCACCAATCCAACTCAGGGGTGGGGGCAGCCCCAGCATTTT. It codes for CATNPTQGWGQPQHF.

The gene calls are TRBV2 and TRBJ1-6, with D uncertain. V lost 0 bases and J lost 10, with 10 bases in between. The CDR3 spans 14 residues. Germline CDR1 is SNHLY and CDR2 is FYNNEI. CDR3 nucleotide sequence: TGTGCCAGCAGTGAAGCGCTTCTCGGGTCACCCCTCCACTTT. Translating it yields CASSEALLGSPLHF.

CDR3 residues: CASSSDRGNEKLFF. CDR3 nucleotide sequence: TGTGCCAGCAGCTCCGACAGGGGGAATGAAAAACTGTTTTTT. The rearrangement uses TRBV5-5 and TRBJ1-4, with 9 bases matching TRBD1. The V segment lost 3 bases and the J segment 5 bases; nucleotides outside the gene matches: 2. Germline V gives CDR1 SGHKS, CDR2 YYEKEE (reference sequence). The CDR3 is 14 residues long.

This chain joins TRBV6-5 and TRBJ2-7, with D uncertain. The CDR3 sequence is 11 residues long. The V end lost 8 bases, the J end lost 10 bases, and 15 bases lay between the germline ends. Germline V gene data show CDR1 as MNHEY and CDR2 as SVGAGI. DNA of the CDR3: TGTGCCAGCTATTCAGGTCGCCTTCAGTACTTC. Encoded protein: CASYSGRLQYF.

The V gene is TRBV30, the J gene TRBJ1-2; D not certain. Germline lookup yields CDR1 GTSNPN and CDR2 SVGIG (reference sequence). The CDR3 is made up of 14 amino acids. V was shortened by 5 bases and J by 5 bases, with 18 bases between the two germline ends. CDR3 nucleotides: TGTGCCTGGTCTGACAACCCCCGGATTTATGGCTACACCTTC. Protein product: CAWSDNPRIYGYTF.

This clone was observed once. The genes are TRBV5-1 and TRBJ1-1; perhaps TRBD1 as D (6 bases). Between the trimmed V and J ends, which lost 0 bases and 3 bases, there was a span of 12 bases. The germline V gene encodes CDR1 SGHRS and CDR2 YFSETQ. This CDR3 is 15 amino acids long. DNA of the CDR3: TGCGCCAGCAGCTTGGCCTTAGGACAGTACACTGAAGCTTTCTTT. Translated: CASSLALGQYTEAFF.

This chain links TRBV2 with TRBJ1-1, with a tentative D call TRBD1 (5 bases). There are 11 residues in the CDR3. The V gene lost 10 bases and the J gene lost 3 bases, with 9 bases spanning the gap. Germline V gene sequence: CDR1 SNHLY, CDR2 FYNNEI. This chain's CDR3 is CANQGDTEAFF. The CDR3 nucleotides are TGTGCCAACCAGGGTGACACTGAAGCTTTCTTT.

This sequence joins TRBV5-1 and TRBJ2-5; 10 nucleotides agree with TRBD2. Germline V lookup: CDR1 SGHRS, CDR2 YFSETQ. V shed 4 bases and J 7 bases; nucleotides not matched to a gene: 10. CDR3 length: 15 amino acids. Here the CDR3 DNA reads TGCGCCAGCAGCAACCCGCTAGCGGGAGTCTTGACCCAGTACTTC. It codes for CASSNPLAGVLTQYF.

The V and J genes are TRBV30 and TRBJ2-3; D might be TRBD2 (7 bases). Per germline, CDR1 GTSNPN and CDR2 SVGIG (reference sequence). V dropped 3 bases and J dropped 5 bases, with 18 bases sitting between them. The CDR3 has 15 amino acids. This CDR3 is CAWSALGGGQDTQYF. The DNA for the CDR3 is TGTGCCTGGAGCGCACTAGGCGGGGGCCAAGATACGCAGTATTTT.

The genes are TRBV5-5 and TRBJ2-2, with D unclear. The germline V gene encodes CDR1 SGHKS and CDR2 YYEKEE (reference sequence). The CDR3 sequence is 15 residues long. The ends were cut back, 7 bases at V and 3 bases at J, with 16 bases in the middle. In nucleotides, the CDR3 is TGTGCCAGCTCTTCTGTACAGCCAGACACCGGGGAGCTGTTTTTT. This gives the protein CASSSVQPDTGELFF. Variable domain in full (rest from reference TRBV5-5 and TRBJ2-2): DAGVTQSPTHLIKTRGQQVTLRCSPISGHKSVSWYQQVLGQGPQFIFQYYEKEERGRGNFPDRFSARQFPNYSSELNVNALLLGDSALYLCASSSVQPDTGELFFGEGSRLTVL.

The chain uses TRBV5-1 and TRBJ2-1; D not certain. The CDR3 extends over 12 amino acids. In germline, CDR1 is SGHRS, CDR2 YFSETQ. V shed 2 bases and J shed 7 bases, with 7 bases lying between them. The CDR3 DNA follows: TGCGCCAGCAGCTTTGAAGAGAATGAGCAGTTCTTC. Protein product: CASSFEENEQFF.

This chain uses TRBV30 with TRBJ1-1; D unresolved. Germline V gives CDR1 GTSNPN, CDR2 SVGIG (reference sequence). V shed 7 bases and J shed 1 base, with 10 bases lying between them. This CDR3 spans 12 amino acids. CDR3 protein: CASRTQNTEAFF. CDR3 nucleotide sequence: TGTGCCTCCAGAACCCAGAACACTGAAGCTTTCTTT. The full variable domain, its missing parts supplied by reference TRBV30 and TRBJ1-1, is SQTIHQWPATLVQPVGSPLSLECTVEGTSNPNLYWYRQAAGRGLQLLFYSVGIGQISSEVPQNLSASRPQDRQFILSSKKLLLSDSGFYLCASRTQNTEAFFGQGTRLTVV.

The J gene is TRBJ2-4, the V gene TRBV5-4; D assignment may be TRBD1 or TRBD2 (7 bases each). Germline assignment: CDR1 SGHNT and CDR2 YYREEE (reference sequence). The CDR3 totals 16 residues. The CDR3 loop reads CTTGEGIGSRENIQYF. The CDR3 bases are TGTACCACAGGGGAGGGAATCGGGTCTCGGGAAAACATTCAGTACTTC.